This entry describes one TCR beta chain. Clones were sequenced by immunoSEQ multiplex PCR, and TCRdb holds only the in-frame ones, with some missing. The repertoire includes about 180,000 clones, nearly 90% of them detected once, and around 1.5% sits in the top ten. These data originate in a study of control samples from healthy donors and cancer patients. V was clipped by 0 bases and J by 3 bases, with 6 bases between them. This CDR3 has 15 residues. Germline-derived CDR1 and CDR2 are LGHDT and YNNKEL (reference sequence). This receptor was taken from a woman in her fifties or sixties in good health. Specimen: blood. The chain combines TRBV3-1 (or the pseudogene TRBV3-2) with TRBJ2-6; tentatively, D is TRBD2 (5 bases). The chain's CDR3 is CASSQDGVGANVLTF. The DNA of the CDR3 is TGTGCCAGCAGCCAAGACGGGGTTGGGGCCAACGTCCTGACTTTC.